Each of the 20 T cell receptor beta chains below was sequenced from the same sample in a study of neurological immune-mediated disorders. From the 5' RACE reads, TCRdb called clonotypes with MiXCR, one entry per CDR3 protein. The data contain about 50,000 distinct CDR3 sequences, 9% to 12% of them seen just once; the ten biggest clones take up approximately 5%. Input material: PBMCs. These receptors all stem from a man aged 65 to 79 with HTLV-1-associated myelopathy (HAM/TSP).

This clonotype was picked up many times. This chain joins TRBV20-1 and TRBJ2-2; tentative D call: TRBD2 (5 bases). The CDR3 covers 11 residues. V shed 5 bases and J shed 7 bases, with 8 bases lying between them. Germline V gene lookup returns CDR1 DFQATT and CDR2 SNEGSKA (reference sequence). The chain's CDR3 is CSAEGGGELFF. CDR3 coding DNA: TGCAGTGCTGAAGGAGGCGGGGAGCTGTTTTTT.

The gene calls are TRBV20-1 and TRBJ2-2, with D hard to call. This CDR3 is 12 amino acids long. The germline V gene encodes CDR1 DFQATT and CDR2 SNEGSKA (reference sequence). Trimming took 3 bases from V and 11 from J, leaving 13 bases between them. The CDR3 here is CSASPGWSELFF. CDR3 bases: TGCAGTGCTAGCCCTGGGTGGAGCGAGCTGTTTTTT.

This clonotype occurred many times. The chain recombines TRBV20-1 with TRBJ2-5; TRBD2 matches 12 bases. The CDR3 spans 15 residues. V trimming: 6 bases; J trimming: 2 bases; junction bases outside the gene matches: 7. The germline V gene encodes CDR1 DFQATT and CDR2 SNEGSKA (reference sequence). Here the CDR3 DNA reads TGCAGTGCCTCAAACCTAGCGGGAGGGCAAGAGACCCAGTACTTC. Translated, it gives CSASNLAGGQETQYF.

This clonotype was seen repeatedly, ten times or more. This chain joins TRBV5-5 and TRBJ2-2, with 9 bases lining up with TRBD1. V lost 3 bases and J lost 4; bases outside the gene matches: 19. This CDR3 is 20 amino acids long. Germline V CDR1 and CDR2: SGHKS, YYEKEE (reference sequence). CDR3 sequence: CASSYLKTFRDRAGTGELFF. DNA of the CDR3: TGTGCCAGCAGCTACCTTAAAACTTTCCGGGACAGGGCAGGCACCGGGGAGCTGTTTTTT.

This clonotype showed up many times. The V call is TRBV28, the J call TRBJ2-5; maybe TRBD1 (5 bases). CDR3 size: 13 residues. Looked up from germline, CDR1 is MDHEN and CDR2 is SYDVKM. The V end was cut by 8 bases, the J end by 7 bases, with 17 bases between. The CDR3 reads CASAGTSRGTQYF. CDR3 coding DNA: TGTGCCAGCGCCGGAACTTCTAGGGGGACCCAGTACTTC.

This clonotype was picked up many times. The chain uses TRBV27 and TRBJ1-1, with 7 bases fitting TRBD1. Trimming cost V 5 bases and J 1 base; bases outside gene matches: 4. The CDR3 has 14 residues. Germline assignment: CDR1 MNHEY and CDR2 SMNVEV (reference sequence). CDR3 bases: TGTGCCAGCAGTCTACAGGGGCGGAACACTGAAGCTTTCTTT. This sequence encodes CASSLQGRNTEAFF.

This clonotype was seen ten or more times. CDR3 nucleotide sequence: TGCGCCAGCTCACGGGACAACTCCTACGAGCAGTACTTC. Translated: CASSRDNSYEQYF. The gene calls are TRBV5-1 and TRBJ2-7; TRBD1 might be the D (6 bases). This CDR3 region has 13 residues. Trimming left V 7 bases short and J 0 bases short, with 11 bases between. Per germline, CDR1 SGHRS and CDR2 YFSETQ.

This clonotype was recorded many times. The chain combines TRBV6-2 or TRBV6-3 with TRBJ2-2, with TRBD2 identical over 15 bases. V shed 5 bases, J shed 6 bases, and the junction held 7 bases outside the gene matches. The CDR3 length is 17 residues. Germline V CDR1 and CDR2: MNHEY, SVGEGT. CDR3 region: CASSGTSGRMTAGELFF. Here the CDR3 DNA reads TGTGCCAGCAGTGGGACTAGCGGGAGGATGACGGCCGGGGAGCTGTTTTTT.

Many counts were recorded for this clonotype. The genes are TRBV28 and TRBJ2-1, with 11 bases aligning to TRBD2. Per the germline V gene, CDR1 is MDHEN and CDR2 is SYDVKM. This CDR3 spans 15 amino acids. After removal of 2 bases from V and 8 bases from J, the junction contained 5 bases not matched to a gene. The CDR3: CASSLPSGRTHEQFF. For the CDR3, the DNA is TGTGCCAGCAGTTTACCTAGCGGGAGGACCCATGAGCAGTTCTTC.

This clonotype showed up many times. This chain connects TRBV2 to TRBJ1-2; D not resolved. Trimming stripped 8 bases from V and 7 bases from J, with 14 bases between. The CDR3 length is 12 residues. Germline-derived CDR1 and CDR2 are SNHLY and FYNNEI. The CDR3 region has the DNA TGTGCCAGCGGTGCCGGCAGACTTGGCTACACCTTC. Its translation is CASGAGRLGYTF. Based on the CDR3 plus reference TRBV2 and TRBJ1-2, the full variable domain is EPEVTQTPSHQVTQMGQEVILRCVPISNHLYFYWYRQILGQKVEFLVSFYNNEISEKSEIFDDQFSVERPDGSNFTLKIRSTKLEDSAMYFCASGAGRLGYTFGSGTRLTVV.

At least ten counts were recorded for this clonotype. The rearrangement joins TRBV12-3 or TRBV12-4 to TRBJ2-5; D is perhaps TRBD2 (5 bases). This CDR3 spans 13 amino acids. V was clipped by 3 bases and J by 5 bases, with 10 bases between them. CDR3 in DNA: TGTGCCAGCAGTTTTCACGGGATTGAGACCCAGTACTTC. Residues: CASSFHGIETQYF.

This clonotype was seen repeatedly, ten times or more. The gene calls are TRBV21-1 and TRBJ2-5; the table's D call of TRBD2 was not tested on the DNA. TRBV21-1 is marked as a pseudogene. The CDR3 sequence is 12 residues long. This CDR3 reads CASSRPLAGEIF. The CDR3 DNA sequence: TGTGCCAGCAGCAGGCCCCTAGCGGGAGAGATCTTC.

This clonotype was picked up many times. The chain couples TRBV29-1 to TRBJ2-1; TRBD2 agrees at 7 bases. With V trimmed by 7 bases and J by 5 bases, 14 bases remained unmatched. The CDR3 runs to 15 residues. From germline, CDR1 is SQVTM and CDR2 ANQGSEA. Here the CDR3 DNA reads TGCAGCGCCGCCCTTAAACTAGCGTCTAACAATGAGCAGTTCTTC. Translating gives CSAALKLASNNEQFF.

The sample holds many counts of this clonotype. V gene TRBV5-1 combines with J gene TRBJ2-2, with D perhaps matching TRBD1 (6 bases). Germline V CDR1 and CDR2: SGHRS, YFSETQ. The CDR3 loop spans 16 amino acids. Trimming removed 6 bases from V and 5 bases from J, with 20 bases in between. The CDR3 loop is CASNPGQPGRTGELFF. The CDR3 DNA follows: TGCGCCAGCAACCCTGGACAGCCCGGTAGGACCGGGGAGCTGTTTTTT.

Ten or more counts support this clonotype. Here the CDR3 reads CSATKWAGKGEQYF. CDR3 bases: TGCAGTGCTACTAAATGGGCAGGGAAGGGCGAGCAGTACTTC. The gene calls are TRBV20-1 and TRBJ2-7; tentative D call: TRBD1 (5 bases). V gave up 4 bases and J gave up 6 bases, with 19 bases separating them. The CDR3 runs 14 residues. Germline lookup yields CDR1 DFQATT and CDR2 SNEGSKA (reference sequence).

This clonotype has at least ten counts. The chain couples TRBV20-1 to TRBJ2-7; 8 bases fit TRBD2. The length of the CDR3 is 14 residues. Germline lookup yields CDR1 DFQATT and CDR2 SNEGSKA (reference sequence). The ends lost 5 bases at V and 3 bases at J; junction bases unmatched: 9. The CDR3 DNA reads as TGCAGTGCTTCCGAGCTAGCGGGCTTCTACGAGCAGTACTTC. Its protein is CSASELAGFYEQYF.

This clonotype came up once. This sequence may be a read error, since a much larger clone differs from it by one base. V is TRBV6-5 and J is TRBJ2-6; 12 positions agree with TRBD2. The germline CDR1 and CDR2 sequences are MNHEY and SVGAGI. The CDR3 contains 19 residues. Losses at the gene ends were 6 bases for V and 1 base for J; bases not matched to a gene: 10. The CDR3 nucleotides are TGTGCCAGCAGACCGACCGTGACTAGCGGGAGTTCTGGGGCCAACGTCCTGACTTTC. Protein product: CASRPTVTSGSSGANVLTF.

This clonotype was recorded many times. This chain links TRBV20-1 with TRBJ2-3; D may be TRBD1 (5 bases). Looked up from germline, CDR1 is DFQATT and CDR2 is SNEGSKA (reference sequence). The CDR3 is made up of 15 amino acids. V was cut by 6 bases and J by 2 bases, with 18 bases left in between. The CDR3 here is CSAPFGRVVTDTQYF. The CDR3, as DNA: TGCAGTGCCCCCTTCGGCAGGGTGGTCACAGATACGCAGTATTTT.

This clonotype appeared many times. The J gene is TRBJ2-5, the V gene TRBV20-1, with D uncertain. The CDR3 consists of 14 residues. V lost 6 bases to trimming and J lost 2 bases, with 16 bases between them. Germline V CDR1 and CDR2: DFQATT, SNEGSKA (reference sequence). This chain's CDR3 is CSADQKGLQETQYF. Here the CDR3 DNA reads TGCAGTGCAGACCAGAAGGGATTACAAGAGACCCAGTACTTC.

The table lists this clonotype with a few counts. V and J are TRBV20-1 and TRBJ2-7; D is undetermined. The germline V gene has CDR1 DFQATT and CDR2 SNEGSKA (reference sequence). The CDR3 sequence is 12 residues long. Trimming removed 0 bases at V and 8 bases at J, with 11 bases between. The CDR3 region has the DNA TGCAGTGCTAGAGATCGTCAACCCAAGCAGTACTTC. Protein: CSARDRQPKQYF.